The entry that follows covers one T cell receptor (beta chain) sequence. The specificity of this receptor is unknown. It has no much larger one-base neighbor in the sample; base qualities were not kept. Using the immunoSEQ TRB Survey service, rearranged CDR3 beta regions were amplified from genomic DNA with multiplex V and J primers. To keep depth equal across samples, survey-level sequencing depth of up to 500,000 reads per sample was applied. The libraries were purified, combined into pools and sequenced with Illumina technology. The original pipeline was this. Productive clonality, sample overlap, pairwise scatters, CDR3 beta length, V/D/J gene usage and productiveness were all assessed with the immunoSEQ online tools. Calculated diversity was the number of unique rearrangements divided by total templates times 100; Shannon and Simpson indices were also computed. For principal component analysis, Z-score normalized data were analyzed with the R prcomp function and the ggbiplot package. Morisita's index was used to measure clonal overlap between blood and rectum within each subject. The source is immuneACCESS, and TCRdb retained only in-frame sequences with V and J called. Part of the clones is not carried over; for the studies checked, unresolved V genes explain less than half of this, and the remainder is unexplained. The V and J calls and clone size come from that table; D and trimming were worked out from the DNA. Within this sample are roughly 14,000 clones, with approximately 90% of them counted one time only. 0.9% to 1% of the sample lies in the top ten.

This sample is part of a study of pediatric ulcerative colitis (dated by TCRdb to about 2019). Study-wide context: Of the ulcerative colitis patients, about 7 had pancolitis and two had left-sided colitis, and histology in every patient was consistent with ulcerative colitis. By Pediatric Ulcerative Colitis Activity Index, two patients had mild disease, several had moderate disease and three had acute severe colitis. From under ten newly diagnosed, treatment-naive pediatric ulcerative colitis patients and four non-IBD control children, paired blood and rectal samples were collected.

Study-wide conclusions, independent of this receptor: The healthy control group was small, with only a few individuals. Two rectal CDR3 clonotypes were present in all ulcerative colitis patients and in none of the controls. Because the repertoires came from total lymphocyte DNA, rare subsets such as regulatory T cells may have patterns that are not reflected. Controls, mild-moderate and acute severe colitis patients were separated by rectal repertoire features, and reduced rectal diversity due to clonal expansions was observed in acute severe colitis. Clonal overlap between a subject's own blood and rectum was significantly greater in ulcerative colitis patients than in controls, which suggests more T cell trafficking to inflamed tissue. For technical reasons, substantially fewer templates were yielded by the blood samples of two patients, and these blood samples were excluded from blood-rectal overlap analysis.

Ulcerative colitis patients had received no immunosuppressive medication before the diagnostic colonoscopy. A blood sample was drawn at the time of the colonoscopy. The Wizard kit (Promega) was used to extract genomic DNA from blood and intestinal samples. The sequence was obtained from a boy younger than 18 with moderate ulcerative colitis. The sample was blood.

The sequenced DNA is TGCAGCGTTGATCCCGTGGACAGGGAGATGGCAGATACGCAGTATTTT. Translated, it reads CSVDPVDREMADTQYF. In this chain, TRBV29-1 is recombined with TRBJ2-3; 8 junctional bases match TRBD1. Looking up the germline V gene yields CDR1 SQVTM and CDR2 ANQGSEA. The CDR3 numbers 16 residues from cysteine through phenylalanine. Of the read, only the CDR3 DNA is kept; its 48 bases are in frame from base 1. V lost 3 bases and J lost 4 bases, and the count of bases not matched to a germline gene is 12.